The clone carrying this TCR beta chain came up once. The antigen remains unidentified. The sample comes from a study of T cell responses to AZD1222 COVID-19 vaccine. Study-level points and caveats: Donors, mostly white British, included more females; clonal diversity was possibly underestimated. Regions 160-218 and 743-854 held dominance among vaccine-associated CD4 TCRs, which spanned spike. Unmutated variant regions reportedly attract nearly half of all spike-specific TCRs. A rise in Spike-specific TCR breadth and depth followed two AZD1222 doses.

Generated by immunoSEQ multiplex PCR, the TCRdb table keeps only in-frame clones and is missing some. The table records approximately 100,000 clones, approximately 88% of them present only once. This CDR3 is 14 amino acids long. With 6 bases removed from V and 5 bases from J, the gap between germline ends came to 17 bases. Germline V gene lookup returns CDR1 LNHDA and CDR2 SQIVND (reference sequence). The specimen was peripheral blood, collected on day 0 of MenACWY control vaccination. The clonotype was recovered from an adult in good health. The chain couples TRBV19 to TRBJ2-7; D might be TRBD1 (6 bases). CDR3 sequence: CASSYPGQQNEQYF. CDR3 nucleotide sequence: TGTGCCAGTAGCTACCCTGGACAGCAAAACGAGCAGTACTTC.